This T cell receptor beta chain was identified during a study of T cell responses to AZD1222 COVID-19 vaccine. Study-wide results and limits: Spike-specific TCR breadth and depth both grew after two AZD1222 doses. Close to half of spike-specific TCRs reportedly recognize unmutated variant regions.

Trimming took 3 bases from V and 0 from J, leaving 7 bases between them. In germline, CDR1 is LGHDT, CDR2 YNNKEL (reference sequence). The CDR3 runs to 14 residues. Points on this clone: The antigen remains unidentified.

Method: immunoSEQ multiplex PCR; TCRdb's copy keeps in-frame clones and lacks some. The sample includes 55,000 to 85,000 clones, over 80% of them seen just once. The chain has TRBV3-1 (or the pseudogene TRBV3-2) and TRBJ2-3; D is possibly TRBD1 (5 bases). The source was peripheral blood, collected on day 0 of AZD1222 vaccination. The sequence came from an adult in good health. CDR3 bases: TGTGCCAGCAGCCATAGGGGTAGCACAGATACGCAGTATTTT. It is translated as CASSHRGSTDTQYF.